This T cell receptor (beta chain) was obtained from a study of cytomegalovirus exposure and HLA in healthy donors. Study outcomes and limitations: The presence/absence work took it that sequencing depth was about the same across donors. V- and J-gene trimming in TCR beta was tied to a missense DCLRE1C variant by an analysis performed later. According to an earlier analysis, most TCR beta V segments yielded productive rearrangements about 90% or about 30% of the time.

This clone was counted a few times. Its specificity is not known. Healthy donors of bone marrow made up the group. 60 Vbeta and 13 Jbeta primers were used in PCR. The table came from immunoSEQ multiplex PCR; TCRdb's copy has only in-frame clones and leaves some out. This table has roughly 110,000 clones, about 74% appearing once. After removal of 4 bases from V and 5 bases from J, the junction contained 4 bases not matched to a gene. The CDR3 has 13 amino acids. Germline V CDR1 and CDR2: SGHNT, YYREEE (reference sequence). Sequenced sample: PBMCs. This TCR was recovered from a man between 25 and 39 years old in good health and CMV-seropositive. The V and J genes are TRBV5-4 and TRBJ1-2, with 8 bases that match TRBD1. This CDR3 is CASSLGTGYGYTF. The CDR3 coding sequence is TGTGCCAGCAGCCTCGGGACAGGATATGGCTACACCTTC.